The rows below give T cell receptor beta chains drawn from one sample of a study of cytomegalovirus exposure and HLA in healthy donors. Profiled with immunoSEQ multiplex PCR; TCRdb holds only in-frame clones, not every one. The sample yields approximately 69,000 clones, around 76% seen once. The sequenced sample consisted of PBMCs. These TCRs come from a man between 18 and 29 years old in good health and CMV-seronegative. CDR3s include the opening cysteine and the closing phenylalanine or tryptophan. Fields, in order: V gene, D gene, clone size, J gene, CDR3 protein, CDR3 DNA. D genes are given only for firm matches. For some rows the clone size is stated as once, few or many, or as a class when expanded; others skip it.

v_gene: TRBV30; d_gene: -; abundance: -; j_gene: TRBJ1-1; CDR3aa: CAWSDRTEAFF; CDR3nt: TGTGCCTGGAGTGATAGAACTGAAGCTTTCTTT
v_gene: TRBV20-1; d_gene: -; abundance: -; j_gene: TRBJ2-7; CDR3aa: CSAGPYEQYF; CDR3nt: TGCAGCGCGGGTCCCTACGAGCAGTACTTC
v_gene: TRBV27; d_gene: -; abundance: -; j_gene: TRBJ1-5; CDR3aa: CASRITRNQPQHF; CDR3nt: TGTGCCAGCAGAATTACAAGAAATCAGCCCCAGCATTTT
v_gene: TRBV11-2; d_gene: TRBD1; abundance: -; j_gene: TRBJ1-4; CDR3aa: CASSTRTGRNEKLFF; CDR3nt: TGTGCCAGCAGCACCAGGACAGGGAGGAATGAAAAACTGTTTTTT
v_gene: TRBV27; d_gene: -; abundance: -; j_gene: TRBJ1-3; CDR3aa: CASSQDRGNTIYF; CDR3nt: TGTGCCAGCAGCCAGGACAGAGGAAACACCATATATTTT
v_gene: TRBV27; d_gene: TRBD2; abundance: -; j_gene: TRBJ2-7; CDR3aa: CASSAGRRRGITYEQYF; CDR3nt: TGTGCCAGCAGTGCGGGTCGTCGGCGGGGGATTACCTACGAGCAGTACTTC
v_gene: TRBV2; d_gene: TRBD2; abundance: -; j_gene: TRBJ2-1; CDR3aa: CASRETSGANNEQFF; CDR3nt: TGTGCCAGCAGGGAGACTAGCGGGGCTAACAATGAGCAGTTCTTC
v_gene: TRBV6-6; d_gene: -; abundance: -; j_gene: TRBJ1-5; CDR3aa: CASSRSRARGNQPQHF; CDR3nt: TGTGCCAGCTCTAGGTCACGAGCCCGGGGCAATCAGCCCCAGCATTTT
v_gene: TRBV29-1; d_gene: -; abundance: -; j_gene: TRBJ1-1; CDR3aa: CSVEVQMNTEAFF; CDR3nt: TGCAGCGTTGAAGTCCAGATGAACACTGAAGCTTTCTTT
v_gene: TRBV6-1; d_gene: TRBD2; abundance: -; j_gene: TRBJ2-2; CDR3aa: CASSGPGLAGGPGELFF; CDR3nt: TGTGCCAGCAGTGGCCCCGGACTAGCGGGGGGGCCCGGGGAGCTGTTTTTT
v_gene: TRBV5-4; d_gene: TRBD2; abundance: -; j_gene: TRBJ2-5; CDR3aa: CASRLTGLAVETQYF; CDR3nt: TGTGCCAGCAGACTGACGGGACTAGCAGTTGAGACCCAGTACTTC
v_gene: TRBV2; d_gene: TRBD2; abundance: -; j_gene: TRBJ2-5; CDR3aa: CASSAGGPWETQYF; CDR3nt: TGTGCCAGCAGCGCGGGGGGGCCTTGGGAGACCCAGTACTTC
v_gene: TRBV7-8; d_gene: -; abundance: -; j_gene: TRBJ1-1; CDR3aa: CASSLGQLNTEAFF; CDR3nt: TGTGCCAGCAGCTTAGGACAGTTGAACACTGAAGCTTTCTTT
v_gene: TRBV6-1; d_gene: -; abundance: -; j_gene: TRBJ1-5; CDR3aa: CASNDPAGSSNQPQHF; CDR3nt: TGTGCCAGCAATGATCCCGCGGGCTCGAGCAATCAGCCCCAGCATTTT
v_gene: TRBV6-1; d_gene: -; abundance: -; j_gene: TRBJ1-6; CDR3aa: CASMEVNYNSPLHF; CDR3nt: TGTGCCAGCATGGAGGTGAACTATAATTCACCCCTCCACTTT
v_gene: TRBV5-1; d_gene: -; abundance: -; j_gene: TRBJ1-2; CDR3aa: CASSLVDRLGYGYGYTF; CDR3nt: TGCGCCAGCAGCTTGGTAGACAGGCTAGGGTATGGATATGGCTACACCTTC
v_gene: TRBV7-3; d_gene: -; abundance: -; j_gene: TRBJ2-5; CDR3aa: CASSTIPGQGETQYF; CDR3nt: TGTGCCAGCAGCACAATACCGGGACAAGGAGAGACCCAGTACTTC
v_gene: TRBV11-2; d_gene: -; abundance: -; j_gene: TRBJ1-1; CDR3aa: CASSFTDALNTEAFF; CDR3nt: TGTGCCAGCAGCTTTACAGATGCCCTGAACACTGAAGCTTTCTTT
v_gene: TRBV9; d_gene: TRBD2; abundance: -; j_gene: TRBJ2-5; CDR3aa: CASSAGLAGVETQYF; CDR3nt: TGTGCCAGCAGCGCTGGACTAGCGGGGGTAGAGACCCAGTACTTC
v_gene: TRBV2; d_gene: TRBD2; abundance: -; j_gene: TRBJ2-1; CDR3aa: CASSLAGGSSYNEQFF; CDR3nt: TGTGCCAGCAGTCTAGCGGGGGGGTCCTCCTACAATGAGCAGTTCTTC
v_gene: TRBV6-6; d_gene: TRBD1; abundance: -; j_gene: TRBJ2-1; CDR3aa: CASSDRTGYNEQFF; CDR3nt: TGTGCCAGCAGTGATAGGACAGGGTACAATGAGCAGTTCTTC
v_gene: TRBV30; d_gene: -; abundance: -; j_gene: TRBJ1-1; CDR3aa: CAWSEGRNTEAFF; CDR3nt: TGTGCCTGGAGTGAAGGGAGGAACACTGAAGCTTTCTTT
v_gene: TRBV27; d_gene: -; abundance: -; j_gene: TRBJ2-6; CDR3aa: CASSSWASQGTGANVLTF; CDR3nt: TGTGCCAGCAGTTCATGGGCGTCACAGGGAACTGGGGCCAACGTCCTGACTTTC
v_gene: TRBV30; d_gene: TRBD1; abundance: -; j_gene: TRBJ2-5; CDR3aa: CAWRGDRGRETQYF; CDR3nt: TGTGCCTGGAGGGGAGACAGGGGGCGAGAGACCCAGTACTTC
v_gene: TRBV28; d_gene: -; abundance: -; j_gene: TRBJ1-2; CDR3aa: CASSPTGPNYGYTF; CDR3nt: TGTGCCAGCAGTCCTACAGGGCCTAACTATGGCTACACCTTC
v_gene: TRBV6-5; d_gene: -; abundance: -; j_gene: TRBJ2-1; CDR3aa: CASSRGASYNEQFF; CDR3nt: TGTGCCTCCTCACGGGGGGCGTCCTACAATGAGCAGTTCTTC
v_gene: TRBV7-6; d_gene: TRBD2; abundance: -; j_gene: TRBJ2-5; CDR3aa: CASSLTAGGETQYF; CDR3nt: TGTGCCAGCAGCTTAACAGCGGGGGGAGAGACCCAGTACTTC
v_gene: TRBV28; d_gene: TRBD1; abundance: -; j_gene: TRBJ2-7; CDR3aa: CASSPDRDRDYEQYF; CDR3nt: TGTGCCAGCAGCCCGGACAGGGATAGGGACTACGAGCAGTACTTC
v_gene: TRBV4-2; d_gene: TRBD2; abundance: -; j_gene: TRBJ2-1; CDR3aa: CASSQEGAGGPYNEQFF; CDR3nt: TGTGCCAGCAGCCAAGAAGGCGCGGGGGGGCCCTACAATGAGCAGTTCTTC
v_gene: TRBV7-2; d_gene: TRBD2; abundance: -; j_gene: TRBJ2-3; CDR3aa: CASSLVASGGADTQYF; CDR3nt: TGTGCCAGCAGCTTAGTTGCTAGCGGGGGAGCAGATACGCAGTATTTT
v_gene: TRBV9; d_gene: TRBD1; abundance: -; j_gene: TRBJ1-1; CDR3aa: CASSPGQGTNTEAFF; CDR3nt: TGTGCCAGCAGCCCGGGACAGGGGACGAACACTGAAGCTTTCTTT
v_gene: TRBV12-5; d_gene: -; abundance: -; j_gene: TRBJ2-7; CDR3aa: CASGPGFYEQYF; CDR3nt: TGTGCTAGTGGCCCAGGATTCTACGAGCAGTACTTC
v_gene: TRBV9; d_gene: TRBD2; abundance: -; j_gene: TRBJ2-1; CDR3aa: CASSGTSGGFEKFF; CDR3nt: TGTGCCAGCAGCGGGACTAGCGGGGGGTTCGAAAAGTTCTTC
v_gene: TRBV6-1; d_gene: TRBD1; abundance: -; j_gene: TRBJ2-5; CDR3aa: CASSEAGTGQETQYF; CDR3nt: TGTGCCAGCAGTGAAGCGGGGACAGGCCAAGAGACCCAGTACTTC
v_gene: TRBV7-9; d_gene: TRBD1; abundance: -; j_gene: TRBJ1-2; CDR3aa: CASSNPDRLGYTF; CDR3nt: TGTGCCAGCAGCAACCCGGACAGGCTTGGCTACACCTTC
v_gene: TRBV25-1; d_gene: TRBD1; abundance: -; j_gene: TRBJ1-6; CDR3aa: CASQGTGLNSPLHF; CDR3nt: TGTGCCAGCCAAGGGACAGGACTTAATTCACCCCTCCACTTT
v_gene: TRBV7-3; d_gene: TRBD2; abundance: -; j_gene: TRBJ2-6; CDR3aa: CASSLTSGAPNSGANVLTF; CDR3nt: TGTGCCAGCAGCTTAACTAGCGGGGCGCCCAACTCTGGGGCCAACGTCCTGACTTTC
v_gene: TRBV5-1; d_gene: -; abundance: -; j_gene: TRBJ2-2; CDR3aa: CASSSVGVDTGELFF; CDR3nt: TGCGCCAGCAGCTCCGTAGGGGTCGACACCGGGGAGCTGTTTTTT
v_gene: TRBV19; d_gene: -; abundance: -; j_gene: TRBJ1-2; CDR3aa: CASSPGGVNYGYTF; CDR3nt: TGTGCCAGTAGTCCCGGCGGGGTTAACTATGGCTACACCTTC
v_gene: TRBV2; d_gene: TRBD2; abundance: -; j_gene: TRBJ2-3; CDR3aa: CASSEGPSGGRSDTQYF; CDR3nt: TGTGCCAGCAGTGAAGGCCCTAGCGGGGGCAGGTCAGATACGCAGTATTTT
v_gene: TRBV19; d_gene: TRBD1; abundance: -; j_gene: TRBJ2-7; CDR3aa: CASSITGQLYEQYF; CDR3nt: TGTGCCAGTAGTATTACGGGACAGCTCTACGAGCAGTACTTC
v_gene: TRBV15; d_gene: -; abundance: few; j_gene: TRBJ1-4; CDR3aa: CATSPEGVKNEKLFF; CDR3nt: TGTGCCACCAGCCCCGAGGGCGTTAAGAATGAAAAACTGTTTTTT
v_gene: TRBV10-1; d_gene: -; abundance: once; j_gene: TRBJ2-3; CDR3aa: CASSVSIAADTQYF; CDR3nt: TGCGCCAGCAGTGTTTCGATAGCGGCTGATACGCAGTATTTT
v_gene: TRBV11-2; d_gene: TRBD1; abundance: -; j_gene: TRBJ1-4; CDR3aa: CASSRRGTGEEKLFF; CDR3nt: TGTGCCAGCAGCCGGAGGGGGACAGGGGAAGAAAAACTGTTTTTT
v_gene: TRBV4-1; d_gene: -; abundance: -; j_gene: TRBJ2-7; CDR3aa: CASSQVSAGDSYEQYF; CDR3nt: TGCGCCAGCAGCCAAGTATCAGCGGGCGATTCCTACGAGCAGTACTTC
v_gene: TRBV25-1; d_gene: -; abundance: -; j_gene: TRBJ2-5; CDR3aa: CASSAHRDGGETQYF; CDR3nt: TGTGCCAGCAGCGCCCATCGGGACGGGGGAGAGACCCAGTACTTC
v_gene: TRBV5-1; d_gene: TRBD1; abundance: -; j_gene: TRBJ2-7; CDR3aa: CASSLGAGGDEQYF; CDR3nt: TGCGCCAGCAGCCTCGGGGCAGGGGGCGATGAGCAGTACTTC
v_gene: TRBV28; d_gene: TRBD1; abundance: -; j_gene: TRBJ1-5; CDR3aa: CASSLRQGALSNQPQHF; CDR3nt: TGTGCCAGCAGTCTCCGACAGGGAGCTTTAAGCAATCAGCCCCAGCATTTT
v_gene: TRBV9; d_gene: TRBD1; abundance: -; j_gene: TRBJ1-2; CDR3aa: CASSLDGGTANYGYTF; CDR3nt: TGTGCCAGCAGCCTAGACGGAGGGACAGCCAACTATGGCTACACCTTC
v_gene: TRBV14; d_gene: -; abundance: -; j_gene: TRBJ2-7; CDR3aa: CASSHGWSYEQYF; CDR3nt: TGTGCCAGCAGCCATGGCTGGTCCTACGAGCAGTACTTC
v_gene: TRBV5-1; d_gene: TRBD1; abundance: -; j_gene: TRBJ2-7; CDR3aa: CASSQNPGQDYEQYF; CDR3nt: TGCGCCAGCAGCCAGAACCCGGGACAGGACTACGAGCAGTACTTC
v_gene: TRBV2; d_gene: TRBD1; abundance: -; j_gene: TRBJ1-6; CDR3aa: CASRGTVNNSPLHF; CDR3nt: TGTGCCAGCAGAGGGACAGTAAATAATTCACCCCTCCACTTT
v_gene: TRBV2; d_gene: -; abundance: -; j_gene: TRBJ1-2; CDR3aa: CASSLQGWANYGYTF; CDR3nt: TGTGCCAGCAGTCTGCAGGGGTGGGCTAACTATGGCTACACCTTC
v_gene: TRBV19; d_gene: TRBD1; abundance: -; j_gene: TRBJ2-2; CDR3aa: CASRTGTDESGELFF; CDR3nt: TGTGCCAGTAGGACCGGGACAGATGAATCCGGGGAGCTGTTTTTT
v_gene: TRBV2; d_gene: -; abundance: -; j_gene: TRBJ1-5; CDR3aa: CASSPTSNSNQPQHF; CDR3nt: TGTGCCAGCAGCCCAACGAGTAACAGCAATCAGCCCCAGCATTTT